The 30 T cell receptor beta chains in this list originate from one sample, sequenced in a study of shared clonotypes between healthy human individuals. Repertoires were generated with immunoSEQ multiplex PCR, while TCRdb's copy carries only in-frame clones and drops some. Among 1,100,000 or so clones, 70% to 80% were seen once, and the ten largest hold 0.52%. Sequenced: memory CD4+ T cells from PBMCs. Subset meaning: CD45RA-negative fraction. These receptors were collected from a man younger than 30 in good health. Some clones in this sample may be carry-over from other donors' samples.

Of note for this clone: The identical CDR3 is also encoded by other nucleotide sequences in the sample. The chain joins TRBV5-4 to TRBJ2-1; TRBD1 matches at 11 bases. The CDR3 covers 16 residues. Trimming cost V 0 bases and J 4 bases; bases outside gene matches: 3. Germline V CDR1 and CDR2: SGHNT, YYREEE (reference sequence). The CDR3, as DNA: TGTGCCAGCAGCTTGGCCGGACAGGGGGCTTACAATGAGCAGTTCTTC. Its protein product is CASSLAGQGAYNEQFF.

As to this clone: This CDR3 is also generated by other DNA sequences in the sample. The chain uses TRBV6-5 and TRBJ1-2, with 10 bases fitting TRBD1. Germline values: CDR1 MNHEY, CDR2 SVGAGI. V was clipped by 2 bases and J by 4 bases; unmatched bases: 4. The CDR3 sequence is 15 residues long. In nucleotides, the CDR3 is TGTGCCAGCAGTTACCGGGACAGGGGAGCCTATGGCTACACCTTC. Protein: CASSYRDRGAYGYTF.

This clone was counted only a few times. This chain joins TRBV7-2 and TRBJ2-7; 11 bases align to TRBD2. Germline V gives CDR1 SGHTA, CDR2 FQGNSA. The CDR3 is 17 amino acids. J lost 6 bases, V lost 5 bases, and 15 bases had no gene match. The CDR3 is CASSQSGTSGTRGEQYF. The CDR3 DNA reads as TGTGCCAGCAGCCAATCAGGGACTAGCGGAACGCGAGGCGAGCAGTACTTC.

CDR3 nucleotides: TGTGCCAGCAGCTTATGGGGTTACGAGCAGTACTTC. As protein: CASSLWGYEQYF. This chain links TRBV7-9 with TRBJ2-7; D not resolved. The CDR3 totals 12 residues. Germline CDR1 SEHNR, CDR2 FQNEAQ (reference sequence). Deletions cut 2 bases from V and 4 bases from J, with 6 bases between.

This chain joins TRBV19 and TRBJ1-3; no definite D call. CDR1 and CDR2 (germline): LNHDA, SQIVND (reference sequence). V shed 9 bases and J shed 14 bases, with 23 bases lying between them. This CDR3 contains 13 residues. Here the CDR3 DNA reads TGTGCCAGCACCTCCGGACGATCCCCGGGTCTATATTTT. Residues: CASTSGRSPGLYF.

The V and J genes are TRBV7-2 and TRBJ2-1, with 7 positions matching TRBD2. CDR3 length: 13 amino acids. J was trimmed by 9 bases and V by 7 bases; bases with no gene match: 9. Germline CDR1 reads SGHTA; CDR2 reads FQGNSA. The CDR3 DNA reads TGTGCCAGCATCCGATCCAGCGGGACTGAGCAGTTCTTC. Amino acids: CASIRSSGTEQFF.

The chain is built from TRBV5-1 and TRBJ2-5; D uncertain. The CDR3 contains 14 residues. Trimming left V 4 bases short and J 2 bases short, with 12 bases between. Germline assignment: CDR1 SGHRS and CDR2 YFSETQ. Here the CDR3 DNA reads TGCGCCAGCAGCACCACCGGGTCGCAAGAGACCCAGTACTTC. Translation gives CASSTTGSQETQYF.

The CDR3 sequence: CASSTYSGLAPGREQFF. The CDR3, as DNA: TGTGCCAGCAGTACCTATTCGGGGCTAGCGCCCGGCCGTGAGCAGTTCTTC. V usage is TRBV28 and J usage is TRBJ2-1; tentatively, D is TRBD2 (6 bases). Trimming took off 5 bases at V and 9 bases at J, with 26 bases between the two ends. The CDR3 sequence is 17 residues long. Germline V gene data show CDR1 as MDHEN and CDR2 as SYDVKM.

The CDR3 region has the DNA TGTGCCTGGAGTGTAGGGACTAGCGGGACCTACGAGCAGTACTTC. The encoded protein is CAWSVGTSGTYEQYF. The V gene is TRBV30, the J gene TRBJ2-7, with 13 bases lining up with TRBD2. Germline values: CDR1 GTSNPN, CDR2 SVGIG (reference sequence). Trimming cost V 0 bases and J 2 bases; bases outside gene matches: 1. CDR3 length: 15 residues.

This clone was found a few times. The chain recombines TRBV6-5 with TRBJ1-4, with D maybe TRBD1 (6 bases). V shed 2 bases and J shed 7 bases, with 11 bases lying between them. In germline, CDR1 is MNHEY, CDR2 SVGAGI. CDR3 length equals 14 residues. Here the CDR3 DNA reads TGTGCCAGCAGTTACCTGGCAGGGGTTGAAAAACTGTTTTTT. Amino acids: CASSYLAGVEKLFF.

The sample holds a few counts of this clone. This chain joins TRBV18 and TRBJ1-6; no definite D call. Germline values: CDR1 KGHSH, CDR2 LQKENI. This CDR3 is 14 amino acids long. Trimming pared 2 bases from V and 8 bases from J, leaving 10 bases between. This CDR3 reads CASSPSGEDSPLHF. The CDR3 nucleotides are TGTGCCAGCTCACCATCTGGGGAAGATTCACCCCTCCACTTT.

This sequence joins TRBV5-4 and TRBJ2-3, with 11 bases matching TRBD2. The germline CDR1 and CDR2 sequences are SGHNT and YYREEE (reference sequence). The CDR3 length is 17 residues. J lost 4 bases, V lost 4 bases, and 11 bases had no gene match. In nucleotides, the CDR3 is TGTGCCAGCAGCCCGCCGATGGCTAGCGGGAGGTCAGATACGCAGTATTTT. This sequence encodes CASSPPMASGRSDTQYF.

The chain recombines TRBV5-1 with TRBJ1-1; 10 nucleotides agree with TRBD1. Per germline, CDR1 SGHRS and CDR2 YFSETQ. The CDR3 is 13 residues long. V lost 4 bases, J lost 4 bases, and 1 base stayed unmatched. CDR3 amino acids: CASSGDRGTEAFF. DNA of the CDR3: TGCGCCAGCAGCGGGGACAGGGGCACTGAAGCTTTCTTT.

The CDR3 DNA reads as TGTGCCAGCAGTTTACCGCAGGCTCAAACTGGAAACACCATATATTTT. This codes for CASSLPQAQTGNTIYF. The chain uses TRBV28 and TRBJ1-3; D not resolved. The germline V gene encodes CDR1 MDHEN and CDR2 SYDVKM. The CDR3 is 16 amino acids. The germline V and J ends were trimmed by 2 bases and 2 bases, with 13 bases remaining between them.

V is TRBV15 and J is TRBJ2-5; a weak D match, TRBD1 (7 bases). V lost 4 bases and J lost 5, with 20 bases in between. Germline CDR1 is LNHNV and CDR2 is YYDKDF (reference sequence). The CDR3 loop spans 16 amino acids. The CDR3 sequence is CATSTDRPRRGETQYF. CDR3 nucleotide sequence: TGTGCCACCAGCACGGACAGGCCCCGACGGGGGGAGACCCAGTACTTC.

The CDR3 loop reads CASSPTGQDEQFF. DNA for the CDR3: TGTGCCAGCAGCCCGACGGGACAGGACGAGCAGTTCTTC. V usage is TRBV7-3 and J usage is TRBJ2-1; 8 bases are shared with TRBD1. CDR3 size: 13 residues. Germline V gives CDR1 SGHTA, CDR2 FQGTGA. With 5 bases clipped from V and 10 bases from J, the junction kept 7 bases outside the gene matches.

The chain has TRBV19 and TRBJ1-5; maybe TRBD1 (5 bases). CDR1 is LNHDA, CDR2 SQIVND, per germline (reference sequence). With 5 bases removed from V and 2 bases from J, the gap between germline ends came to 13 bases. The CDR3 has 15 amino acids. The CDR3 is CASSLRQSGNQPQHF. CDR3 DNA sequence: TGTGCCAGTAGTCTTCGACAGAGCGGCAATCAGCCCCAGCATTTT.

This clone showed up just once. The chain carries TRBV5-5 and TRBJ1-1; D unclear. The CDR3 runs to 14 residues. Germline assignment: CDR1 SGHKS and CDR2 YYEKEE (reference sequence). V was trimmed by 5 bases and J by 11 bases, leaving 22 bases between them. The CDR3 DNA reads TGTGCCAGCAGAAATGAGGTCCTCCGCCGAGGGGCTTTCTTT. Its translation: CASRNEVLRRGAFF.

This chain uses TRBV11-2 with TRBJ2-7, with a weak D call TRBD2 (6 bases). The CDR3 contains 15 residues. V lost 5 bases and J 5 bases, leaving 19 bases between the germline ends. CDR1 SGHAT and CDR2 FQNNGV come from the germline V gene. CDR3 sequence: CASSTRLVRWNEQYF. CDR3 nucleotides: TGTGCCAGCAGCACACGACTAGTTAGGTGGAACGAGCAGTACTTC.

A word on this clone: The same CDR3 arises from other DNA sequences in this sample as well. The chain carries TRBV5-1 and TRBJ2-1; 10 nucleotides align to TRBD2. The V gene's germline CDR1 is SGHRS and CDR2 YFSETQ. The CDR3 has 15 residues. Losses at the gene ends were 0 bases for V and 9 bases for J; bases not matched to a gene: 6. The CDR3 loop reads CASSLALAGGPEQFF. The CDR3 DNA reads as TGCGCCAGCAGCTTGGCATTAGCGGGAGGACCTGAGCAGTTCTTC. Complete variable domain (other parts from reference TRBV5-1 and TRBJ2-1): KAGVTQTPRYLIKTRGQQVTLSCSPISGHRSVSWYQQTPGQGLQFLFEYFSETQRNKGNFPGRFSGRQFSNSRSEMNVSTLELGDSALYLCASSLALAGGPEQFFGPGTRLTVL.

The chain links TRBV7-3 to TRBJ2-5; 8 nucleotides agree with TRBD2. V shed 1 base and J 5 bases; nucleotides not matched to a gene: 6. The germline V gene encodes CDR1 SGHTA and CDR2 FQGTGA. The CDR3 is 15 amino acids. The CDR3 region has the DNA TGTGCCAGCAGCTTAAGTAGCGGGATGGGGGAGACCCAGTACTTC. This encodes CASSLSSGMGETQYF. The variable domain in full, with the rest retrieved from reference TRBV7-3 and TRBJ2-5, is GAGVSQTPSNKVTEKGKYVELRCDPISGHTALYWYRQSLGQGPEFLIYFQGTGAADDSGLPNDRFFAVRPEGSVSTLKIQRTERGDSAVYLCASSLSSGMGETQYFGPGTRLLVL.

This clone was found once. The genes are TRBV19 and TRBJ1-2, with D unresolved. V shed 3 bases and J shed 2 bases, with 13 bases lying between them. The CDR3 is made up of 15 amino acids. CDR1 and CDR2 from the germline V gene are LNHDA and SQIVND (reference sequence). DNA for the CDR3: TGTGCCAGTAGTATGGCCGGGCGGAGCAACTATGGCTACACCTTC. It translates to CASSMAGRSNYGYTF.

This chain links TRBV28 with TRBJ2-5, with unresolved D. Germline CDR1 reads MDHEN; CDR2 reads SYDVKM. The V and J ends lost 7 bases and 1 base respectively, with 13 bases between them. There are 14 residues in the CDR3. The DNA of the CDR3 is TGTGCCAGCACTTCGGCGACTTCCCAAGAGACCCAGTACTTC. This encodes CASTSATSQETQYF.

V and J are TRBV4-2 and TRBJ2-4; the D gene could be TRBD1 or TRBD2 (6 bases each). Germline values: CDR1 LGHNA, CDR2 YNFKEQ. The germline V and J ends were trimmed by 0 bases and 11 bases, with 11 bases remaining between them. The CDR3 runs to 13 residues. CDR3 bases: TGTGCCAGCAGCCAAGACCTAGGGGGGCTTCAGTACTTC. It yields the protein CASSQDLGGLQYF.

This clone was seen only a few times. The rearrangement uses TRBV11-2 and TRBJ2-7; unclear D gene. The V gene's germline CDR1 is SGHAT and CDR2 FQNNGV. Trimming pared 0 bases from V and 1 base from J, leaving 7 bases between. The CDR3 runs 14 residues. The CDR3 DNA reads TGTGCCAGCAGCTTAGAGTACGCGTCCTACGAGCAGTACTTC. Its protein product is CASSLEYASYEQYF.

The rearrangement uses TRBV4-3 and TRBJ2-4; D tentatively fits TRBD1 or TRBD2 (5 bases each). V gave up 1 base and J gave up 6 bases, with 13 bases separating them. The germline V gene has CDR1 LGHNA and CDR2 YSLEER. This CDR3 spans 15 amino acids. The CDR3 bases are TGCGCCAGCAGCCAAGTCCCGGGGCCTATAAACATTCAGTACTTC. It codes for CASSQVPGPINIQYF.

The rearrangement links TRBV27 to TRBJ1-1; D might be TRBD1 (5 bases). V was clipped by 5 bases and J by 1 base, with 14 bases between them. From germline, CDR1 is MNHEY and CDR2 SMNVEV (reference sequence). The CDR3 runs to 15 residues. CDR3 residues: CASSGAGSGNTEAFF. The CDR3 DNA follows: TGTGCCAGCAGTGGGGCGGGTAGCGGGAACACTGAAGCTTTCTTT.

A word on this clone: A read error may be the cause here, since a much bigger clone is one base away. The sample holds other DNA sequences that translate to the same CDR3. The chain combines TRBV5-1 with TRBJ2-1; 12 bases are shared with TRBD2. The CDR3 covers 14 residues. CDR1 is SGHRS, CDR2 YFSETQ, per germline. V trimming: 3 bases; J trimming: 7 bases; junction bases outside the gene matches: 2. Here the CDR3 DNA reads TGCGCCAGCAGCTCCGGGACTAGCGGGAATGAGCAGTTCTTC. Protein: CASSSGTSGNEQFF.

Comment on this clone: This sample includes further DNA sequences coding for the same CDR3. As DNA, the CDR3 is TGTGCCAGCAGTTTCTCCAGGGGAGGTGAAAAACTGTTTTTT. It specifies CASSFSRGGEKLFF. This chain connects TRBV28 to TRBJ1-4, with a possible D match to TRBD1 (6 bases). V lost 3 bases, J lost 7 bases, and 12 bases lay in between. This CDR3 spans 14 amino acids. The germline CDR1 and CDR2 sequences are MDHEN and SYDVKM. Full variable domain (outside the CDR3, taken from reference TRBV28 and TRBJ1-4): DVKVTQSSRYLVKRTGEKVFLECVQDMDHENMFWYRQDPGLGLRLIYFSYDVKMKEKGDIPEGYSVSREKKERFSLILESASTNQTSMYLCASSFSRGGEKLFFGSGTQLSVL.

Points on this clone: The sample has other DNA sequences that encode this CDR3 too. The chain is built from TRBV10-3 and TRBJ2-7; D remains unclear. The CDR3 runs to 12 residues. With 2 bases removed from V and 0 bases from J, the gap between germline ends came to 2 bases. Germline-derived CDR1 and CDR2 are ENHRY and SYGVKD. CDR3 amino acids: CAISESSYEQYF. The CDR3 bases are TGTGCCATCAGTGAGAGCTCCTACGAGCAGTACTTC.